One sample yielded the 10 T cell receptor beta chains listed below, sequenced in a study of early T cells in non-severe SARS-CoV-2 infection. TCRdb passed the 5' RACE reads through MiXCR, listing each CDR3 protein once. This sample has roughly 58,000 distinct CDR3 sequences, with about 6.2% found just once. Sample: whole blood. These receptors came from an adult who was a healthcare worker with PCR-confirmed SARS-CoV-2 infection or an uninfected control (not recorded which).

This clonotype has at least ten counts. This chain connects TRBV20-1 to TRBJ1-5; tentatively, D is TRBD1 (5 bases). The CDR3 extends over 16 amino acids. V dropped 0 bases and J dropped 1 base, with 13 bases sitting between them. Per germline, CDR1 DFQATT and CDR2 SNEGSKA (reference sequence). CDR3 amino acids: CSARDRQKLSNQPQHF. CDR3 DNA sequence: TGCAGTGCTAGAGATCGACAGAAGTTAAGCAATCAGCCCCAGCATTTT.

The CDR3 sequence is CASSQGVGSNQPQHF. As DNA, the CDR3 is TGTGCCAGCAGCCAGGGGGTCGGGAGCAATCAGCCCCAGCATTTT. The chain carries TRBV3-1 and TRBJ1-5, with D maybe TRBD1 (5 bases). CDR3 size: 15 residues. The germline V and J ends were trimmed by 3 bases and 1 base, with 10 bases remaining between them. The V gene's germline CDR1 is LGHDT and CDR2 YNNKEL (reference sequence).

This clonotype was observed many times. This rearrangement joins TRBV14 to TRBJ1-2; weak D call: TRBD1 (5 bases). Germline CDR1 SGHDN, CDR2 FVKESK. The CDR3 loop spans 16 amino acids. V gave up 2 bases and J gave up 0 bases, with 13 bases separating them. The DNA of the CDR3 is TGTGCCAGCAGCCAAAAAGGCGGGGGGTCTAACTATGGCTACACCTTC. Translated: CASSQKGGGSNYGYTF.

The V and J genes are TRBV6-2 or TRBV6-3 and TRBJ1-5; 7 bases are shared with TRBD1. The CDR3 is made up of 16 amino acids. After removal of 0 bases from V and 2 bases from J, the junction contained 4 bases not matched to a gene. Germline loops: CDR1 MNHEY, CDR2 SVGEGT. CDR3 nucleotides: TGTGCCAGCAGTTACTCGACAGGGAGGCGCAATCAGCCCCAGCATTTT. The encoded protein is CASSYSTGRRNQPQHF.

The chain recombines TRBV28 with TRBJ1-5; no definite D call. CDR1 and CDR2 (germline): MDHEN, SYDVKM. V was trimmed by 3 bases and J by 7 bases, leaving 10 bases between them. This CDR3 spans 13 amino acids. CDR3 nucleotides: TGTGCCAGCAGTTTCCCCCCTGCCCAGCCCCAGCATTTT. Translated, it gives CASSFPPAQPQHF.

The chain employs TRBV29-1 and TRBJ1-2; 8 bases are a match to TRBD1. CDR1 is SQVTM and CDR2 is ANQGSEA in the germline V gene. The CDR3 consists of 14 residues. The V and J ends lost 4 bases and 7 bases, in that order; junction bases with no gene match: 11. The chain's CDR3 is CSVGDRSFVLGYTF. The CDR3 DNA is TGCAGCGTTGGGGACAGGTCATTCGTTCTTGGCTACACCTTC.

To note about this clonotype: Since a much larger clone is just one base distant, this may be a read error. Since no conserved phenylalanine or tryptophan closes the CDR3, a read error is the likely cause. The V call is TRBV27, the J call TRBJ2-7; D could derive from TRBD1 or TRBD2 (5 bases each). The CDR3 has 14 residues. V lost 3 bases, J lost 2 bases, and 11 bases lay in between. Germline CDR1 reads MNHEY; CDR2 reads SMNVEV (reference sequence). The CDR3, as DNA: TGTGCCAGCAGTTTTTCGGGACCTACCTACGAGCAGTACTAC. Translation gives CASSFSGPTYEQYY.

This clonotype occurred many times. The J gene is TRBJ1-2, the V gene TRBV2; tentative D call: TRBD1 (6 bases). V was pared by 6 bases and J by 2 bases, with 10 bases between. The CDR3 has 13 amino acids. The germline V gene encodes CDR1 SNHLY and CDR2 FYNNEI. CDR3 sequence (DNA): TGTGCCAGCAGCGCAGGGGAGAACTATGGCTACACCTTC. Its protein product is CASSAGENYGYTF. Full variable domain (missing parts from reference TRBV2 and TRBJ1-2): EPEVTQTPSHQVTQMGQEVILRCVPISNHLYFYWYRQILGQKVEFLVSFYNNEISEKSEIFDDQFSVERPDGSNFTLKIRSTKLEDSAMYFCASSAGENYGYTFGSGTRLTVV.

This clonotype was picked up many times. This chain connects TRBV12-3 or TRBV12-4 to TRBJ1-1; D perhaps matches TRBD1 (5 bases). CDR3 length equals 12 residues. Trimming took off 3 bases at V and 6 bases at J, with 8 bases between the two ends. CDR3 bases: TGTGCCAGCAGTTTGGGCAGGGCTGAAGCTTTCTTT. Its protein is CASSLGRAEAFF.

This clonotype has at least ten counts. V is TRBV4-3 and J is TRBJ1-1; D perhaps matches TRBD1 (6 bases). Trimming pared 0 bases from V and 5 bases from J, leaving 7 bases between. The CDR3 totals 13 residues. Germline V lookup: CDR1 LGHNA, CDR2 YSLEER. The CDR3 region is CASSQDRGTEAFF. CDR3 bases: TGCGCCAGCAGCCAAGACAGGGGTACTGAAGCTTTCTTT.